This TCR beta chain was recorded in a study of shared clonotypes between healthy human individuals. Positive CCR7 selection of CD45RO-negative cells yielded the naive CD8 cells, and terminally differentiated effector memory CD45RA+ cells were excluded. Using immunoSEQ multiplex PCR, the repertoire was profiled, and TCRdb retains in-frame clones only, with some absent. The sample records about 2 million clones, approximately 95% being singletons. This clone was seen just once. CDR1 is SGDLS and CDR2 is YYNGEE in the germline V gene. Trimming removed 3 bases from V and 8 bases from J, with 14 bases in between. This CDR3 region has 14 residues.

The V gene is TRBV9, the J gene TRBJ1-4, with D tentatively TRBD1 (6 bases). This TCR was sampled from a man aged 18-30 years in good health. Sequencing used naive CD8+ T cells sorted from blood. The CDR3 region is CASSARDIEEKLFF. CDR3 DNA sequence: TGTGCCAGCAGCGCCCGGGACATTGAAGAAAAACTGTTTTTT. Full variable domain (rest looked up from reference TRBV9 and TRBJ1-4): DSGVTQTPKHLITATGQRVTLRCSPRSGDLSVYWYQQSLDQGLQFLIQYYNGEERAKGNILERFSAQQFPDLHSELNLSSLELGDSALYFCASSARDIEEKLFFGSGTQLSVL.